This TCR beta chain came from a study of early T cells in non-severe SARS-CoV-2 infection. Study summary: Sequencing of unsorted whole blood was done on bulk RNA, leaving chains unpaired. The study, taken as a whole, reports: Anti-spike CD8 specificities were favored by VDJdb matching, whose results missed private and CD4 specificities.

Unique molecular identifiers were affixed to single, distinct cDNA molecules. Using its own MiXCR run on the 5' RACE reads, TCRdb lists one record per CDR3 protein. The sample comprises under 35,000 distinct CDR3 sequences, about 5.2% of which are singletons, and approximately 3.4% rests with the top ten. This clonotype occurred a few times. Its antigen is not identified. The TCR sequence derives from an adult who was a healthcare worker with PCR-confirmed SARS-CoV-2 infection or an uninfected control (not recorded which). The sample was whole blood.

DNA for the CDR3: TGCGCCAGCAGCGCGACAGTCAACTCCTACAATGAGCAGTTCTTC. Translated, it gives CASSATVNSYNEQFF. V usage is TRBV5-1 and J usage is TRBJ2-1, with D possibly TRBD1 on 5 matching bases. The CDR3 consists of 15 residues. Trimming took 4 bases from V and 0 from J, leaving 11 bases between them. Germline-derived CDR1 and CDR2 are SGHRS and YFSETQ.